The clone carrying this TCR beta chain was counted a few times. No antigen is known for it. The protocol was immunoSEQ multiplex PCR, while the TCRdb copy is restricted to in-frame clones and leaves out a portion. The sample carries about 1.5 million clones, roughly 97% recorded once. The record originates from a study of shared clonotypes between healthy human individuals. Study-level background: Per donor, CD8 memory used one plate, CD8 naive used two, CD4 memory used three and CD4 naive used three. Study results and limitations: Among non-shared clonotypes, generation probabilities were lower than among those shared by all four donors. Clonotype sharing across donors was expected to vary with sequencing depth.

Germline loops: CDR1 SQVTM, CDR2 ANQGSEA. CDR3 length equals 13 residues. Trimming removed 8 bases at V and 3 bases at J, with 17 bases between. Nashville, Tennessee was home to all donors, each a Caucasian adult. This clonotype was obtained from a man in his thirties or forties in good health. The sample was naive CD4+ T cells sorted from blood. Subset reported: CD45RA+ positively selected. The chain uses TRBV29-1 and TRBJ2-7; possible D gene TRBD1, 7 bases. In DNA form, the CDR3 reads TGCAGCACCTCCGGACAGGACTACTACGAGCAGTACTTC. Its protein product is CSTSGQDYYEQYF.